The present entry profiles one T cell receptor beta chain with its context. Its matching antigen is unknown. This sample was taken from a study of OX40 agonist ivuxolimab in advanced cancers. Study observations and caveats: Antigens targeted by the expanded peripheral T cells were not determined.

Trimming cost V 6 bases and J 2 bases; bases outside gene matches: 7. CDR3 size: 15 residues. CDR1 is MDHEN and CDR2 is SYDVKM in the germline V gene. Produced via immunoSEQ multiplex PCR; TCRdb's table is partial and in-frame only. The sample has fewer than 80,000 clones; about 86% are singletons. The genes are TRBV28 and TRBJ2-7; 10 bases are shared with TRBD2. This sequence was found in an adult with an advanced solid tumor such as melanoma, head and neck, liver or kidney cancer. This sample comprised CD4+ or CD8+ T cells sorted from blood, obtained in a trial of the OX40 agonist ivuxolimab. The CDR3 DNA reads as TGTGCCAGCAGCCCCCAGCTAGCGGGAGCCTACGAGCAGTACTTC. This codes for CASSPQLAGAYEQYF. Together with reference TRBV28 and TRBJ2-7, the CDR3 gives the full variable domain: DVKVTQSSRYLVKRTGEKVFLECVQDMDHENMFWYRQDPGLGLRLIYFSYDVKMKEKGDIPEGYSVSREKKERFSLILESASTNQTSMYLCASSPQLAGAYEQYFGPGTRLTVT.